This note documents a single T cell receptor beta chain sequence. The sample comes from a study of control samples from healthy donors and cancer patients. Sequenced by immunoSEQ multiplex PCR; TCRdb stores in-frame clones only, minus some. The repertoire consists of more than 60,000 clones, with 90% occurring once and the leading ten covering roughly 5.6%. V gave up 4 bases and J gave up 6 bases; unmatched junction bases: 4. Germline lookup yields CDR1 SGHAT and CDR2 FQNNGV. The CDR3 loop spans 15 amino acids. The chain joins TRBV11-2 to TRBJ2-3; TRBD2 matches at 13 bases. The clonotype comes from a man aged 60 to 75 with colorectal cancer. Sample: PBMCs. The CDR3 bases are TGTGCCAGCAGCTCACTAGCGGGGGGGGAGGATACGCAGTATTTT. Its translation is CASSSLAGGEDTQYF. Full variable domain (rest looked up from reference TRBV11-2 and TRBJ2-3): EAGVAQSPRYKIIEKRQSVAFWCNPISGHATLYWYQQILGQGPKLLIQFQNNGVVDDSQLPKDRFSAERLKGVDSTLKIQPAKLEDSAVYLCASSSLAGGEDTQYFGPGTRLTVL.